A single sample gave rise to the 22 T cell receptor beta chains below, sequenced in a study of blood T cell repertoires in COVID-19 (dated by TCRdb to 2020 to 2021). Receptor libraries were prepared by the immunoSEQ multiplex PCR assay. Here the immuneACCESS table is served through TCRdb, limited to in-frame sequences with V and J called. Missing clones are a known gap in these copies; in checked studies unresolved V genes cover under half, and the rest lacks a known reason. The sample contains more than 95,000 clones, roughly 85% of them found a single time. 2.5% to 3.5% of the sample rests with the top ten. The sequenced sample consisted of peripheral blood. These receptors all stem from a man in his fifties or sixties in a cohort sampled during active COVID-19.

The chain combines TRBV5-1 with TRBJ1-2, with unresolved D. Trimming took off 4 bases at V and 8 bases at J, with 15 bases between the two ends. This CDR3 comprises 13 residues. Germline V lookup: CDR1 SGHRS, CDR2 YFSETQ. The CDR3 bases are TGCGCCAGCAGCGTGGACGCGGCGCGGGGCTACACCTTC. As protein: CASSVDAARGYTF.

The chain recombines TRBV4-1 with TRBJ2-1; 8 nucleotides match TRBD1. V shed 8 bases, J shed 2 bases, and the junction held 17 bases outside the gene matches. CDR1 is MGHRA, CDR2 YSYEKL, per germline. The CDR3 loop spans 18 amino acids. The CDR3 DNA follows: TGCGCCAGCCGCCCGGGGACAGGACTTCGTGGCACCTACAATGAGCAGTTCTTC. Translation: CASRPGTGLRGTYNEQFF.

V is TRBV5-6 and J is TRBJ2-3; D is perhaps TRBD1 (6 bases). V was pared by 1 base and J by 3 bases, with 15 bases between. CDR1 SGHDT and CDR2 YYEEEE come from the germline V gene. CDR3 length equals 16 residues. CDR3 in DNA: TGTGCCAGCAGCTTGTTACAGGGACCCGAGACAGATACGCAGTATTTT. The encoded protein is CASSLLQGPETDTQYF.

This clone was found once. The chain has TRBV5-5 and TRBJ1-5, with 7 nucleotides matching TRBD1. CDR1 and CDR2 (germline): SGHKS, YYEKEE (reference sequence). The CDR3 has 14 amino acids. Trimming took 7 bases from V and 5 from J; bases not matched to a gene: 9. As DNA, the CDR3 is TGTGCCAGCGCCGACAGGGTCGGGTATCAGCCCCAGCATTTT. This sequence encodes CASADRVGYQPQHF.

This chain links TRBV6-5 with TRBJ2-3; TRBD2 aligns across 7 bases. Losses at the gene ends were 0 bases for V and 2 bases for J; bases not matched to a gene: 5. Germline V lookup: CDR1 MNHEY, CDR2 SVGAGI. This CDR3 has 16 residues. CDR3 DNA: TGTGCCAGCAGTTACTCGATCGGGGGGATCACAGATACGCAGTATTTT. Translated, it gives CASSYSIGGITDTQYF.

CDR3 protein: CASSPAALSTDTQYF. The DNA for the CDR3 is TGTGCCAGCAGCCCAGCGGCCCTGAGCACAGATACGCAGTATTTT. This chain joins TRBV11-2 and TRBJ2-3, with D maybe TRBD2 (5 bases). Germline-derived CDR1 and CDR2 are SGHAT and FQNNGV. This CDR3 contains 15 residues. Trimming stripped 5 bases from V and 0 bases from J, with 12 bases between.

The chain combines TRBV6-2 or TRBV6-3 with TRBJ1-2, with D possibly being TRBD1 (5 bases). With 2 bases removed from V and 4 bases from J, the gap between germline ends came to 11 bases. Germline CDR1 MNHEY, CDR2 SVGEGT. The length of the CDR3 is 14 residues. This chain's CDR3 is CASSYRTLGYGYTF. CDR3 nucleotides: TGTGCCAGCAGTTACCGGACACTCGGCTATGGCTACACCTTC.

The genes are TRBV4-2 and TRBJ2-2; 9 nucleotides line up with TRBD2. The CDR3 is 15 residues long. Per germline, CDR1 LGHNA and CDR2 YNFKEQ. After removal of 1 base from V and 5 bases from J, the junction contained 2 bases not matched to a gene. The CDR3 coding sequence is TGTGCCAGCAGCCAAGGACTAGCGGAGACCGGGGAGCTGTTTTTT. It specifies CASSQGLAETGELFF.

The chain is built from TRBV7-3 and TRBJ2-3, with 9 bases matching TRBD2. The CDR3 totals 14 residues. Germline V gene sequence: CDR1 SGHTA, CDR2 FQGTGA. J lost 4 bases, V lost 5 bases, and 4 bases had no gene match. The CDR3 reads CASSGAGGPDTQYF. DNA for the CDR3: TGTGCCAGCAGCGGAGCGGGGGGCCCAGATACGCAGTATTTT.

The genes are TRBV5-4 and TRBJ2-1; 16 bases line up with TRBD2. The trim removed 4 bases at V and 6 bases at J, leaving 10 bases unmatched. The CDR3 is made up of 18 amino acids. Per germline, CDR1 SGHNT and CDR2 YYREEE (reference sequence). The CDR3 sequence: CASSHPGLAGGRINEQFF. CDR3 sequence (DNA): TGTGCCAGCAGCCATCCGGGACTAGCGGGGGGGCGGATCAATGAGCAGTTCTTC.

The chain recombines TRBV5-4 with TRBJ2-1, with 10 bases lining up with TRBD1. This CDR3 is built from 15 residues. Germline values: CDR1 SGHNT, CDR2 YYREEE (reference sequence). V trimming: 0 bases; J trimming: 4 bases; junction bases outside the gene matches: 1. The CDR3 here is CASSLAGQGYNEQFF. Here the CDR3 DNA reads TGTGCCAGCAGCTTGGCGGGACAGGGGTACAATGAGCAGTTCTTC.

This clone was detected a few times. The rearrangement uses TRBV10-2 and TRBJ2-1, with 11 bases that match TRBD2. With V trimmed by 4 bases and J by 6 bases, 11 bases remained unmatched. CDR3 length: 17 amino acids. Germline CDR1 reads WSHSY; CDR2 reads SAAADI. CDR3 nucleotides: TGCGCCAGCAGTGGGGTAGCGGGGGGGCTCCCGGGCAATGAGCAGTTCTTC. Amino acids: CASSGVAGGLPGNEQFF.

The chain couples TRBV5-8 to TRBJ1-5; 7 nucleotides agree with TRBD1. The CDR3 is 16 residues long. CDR1 is SGHTS and CDR2 is YDEGEE in the germline V gene. The V segment lost 2 bases and the J segment 7 bases; nucleotides outside the gene matches: 12. The CDR3 region is CASSLKDRRFRQPQHF. Here the CDR3 DNA reads TGTGCCAGCAGCTTAAAGGACAGGAGGTTCCGGCAGCCCCAGCATTTT.

V gene TRBV5-1 combines with J gene TRBJ2-5, with D maybe TRBD1 (7 bases). From germline, CDR1 is SGHRS and CDR2 YFSETQ. The V and J ends lost 4 bases and 4 bases respectively, with 11 bases between them. The CDR3 is made up of 13 amino acids. The CDR3 DNA reads TGCGCCAGCAGCCGCGGGACAGCAGAGACCCAGTACTTC. Its protein product is CASSRGTAETQYF. Filled out from reference TRBV5-1 and TRBJ2-5, the complete variable domain reads KAGVTQTPRYLIKTRGQQVTLSCSPISGHRSVSWYQQTPGQGLQFLFEYFSETQRNKGNFPGRFSGRQFSNSRSEMNVSTLELGDSALYLCASSRGTAETQYFGPGTRLLVL.

The chain couples TRBV5-5 to TRBJ2-6, with TRBD2 identical over 14 bases. V was clipped by 4 bases and J by 1 base; unmatched bases: 7. The germline V gene encodes CDR1 SGHKS and CDR2 YYEKEE (reference sequence). This CDR3 comprises 19 residues. The CDR3 DNA follows: TGTGCCAGCAGCCCCCGGAGACTAGCGGGGGGGTCTGGGGCCAACGTCCTGACTTTC. This sequence encodes CASSPRRLAGGSGANVLTF.

The chain couples TRBV3-1 (or the pseudogene TRBV3-2) to TRBJ1-2, with D possibly matching TRBD1 (5 bases). Trimming shortened V by 1 base and J by 5 bases, and 8 bases separated the two germline ends. The CDR3 spans 13 residues. Germline CDR1 and CDR2: LGHDT and YNNKEL (reference sequence). The CDR3 spells CASSQAQGYGYTF. CDR3 bases: TGTGCCAGCAGCCAAGCCCAGGGATATGGCTACACCTTC.

The rearrangement joins TRBV2 to TRBJ1-1; D is ambiguous. The CDR3 is made up of 13 amino acids. Trimming left V 4 bases short and J 4 bases short, with 10 bases between. Germline assignment: CDR1 SNHLY and CDR2 FYNNEI. CDR3 amino acids: CASSGSSTTEAFF. As DNA, the CDR3 is TGTGCCAGCAGTGGGAGCAGCACCACTGAAGCTTTCTTT.

This chain joins TRBV3-1 (or the pseudogene TRBV3-2) and TRBJ1-1, with a possible D match to TRBD1 (6 bases). V was pared by 4 bases and J by 3 bases, with 12 bases between. Germline CDR1 and CDR2: LGHDT and YNNKEL (reference sequence). CDR3 length equals 14 residues. CDR3 loop: CASSLRGGDTEAFF. The CDR3 DNA sequence: TGTGCCAGCAGCCTTAGGGGGGGGGACACTGAAGCTTTCTTT.

This chain joins TRBV29-1 and TRBJ1-5; 9 nucleotides match TRBD1. This CDR3 is built from 15 residues. Trimming took 4 bases from V and 4 from J; bases not matched to a gene: 8. Germline lookup yields CDR1 SQVTM and CDR2 ANQGSEA. CDR3 bases: TGCAGCGTTGCCGTCGGGACAGGGAAAAATCAGCCCCAGCATTTT. Translated, it gives CSVAVGTGKNQPQHF.

A remark on this clone: A junction boundary mismatches the germline segment, possibly from a read error. The chain uses TRBV7-7 and TRBJ2-1; 7 nucleotides line up with TRBD1. This CDR3 has 15 amino acids. Germline assignment: CDR1 SSHAT and CDR2 FNYEAQ (reference sequence). The DNA of the CDR3 is TGTGCTAGCAGCTTATCCCTGGGACAGTCCCATGAGCAGTTCTTC. As protein: CASSLSLGQSHEQFF.

This clone was picked up one time. This rearrangement joins TRBV11-2 to TRBJ2-1; the D is unclear. This CDR3 contains 12 residues. V was pared by 2 bases and J by 6 bases, with 5 bases between. Germline CDR1 is SGHAT and CDR2 is FQNNGV. The CDR3 DNA is TGTGCCAGCAGCTTATCACTCAATGAGCAGTTCTTC. Its translation is CASSLSLNEQFF.

This chain uses TRBV13 with TRBJ1-1; D is uncertain. V lost 0 bases to trimming and J lost 4 bases, with 3 bases between them. CDR1 is PRHDT and CDR2 is FYEKMQ in the germline V gene (reference sequence). The CDR3 has 12 residues. The CDR3 coding sequence is TGTGCCAGCAGCTTAGGCCGCACTGAAGCTTTCTTT. Translated, it gives CASSLGRTEAFF. The variable domain in full, with the rest retrieved from reference TRBV13 and TRBJ1-1, is AAGVIQSPRHLIKEKRETATLKCYPIPRHDTVYWYQQGPGQDPQFLISFYEKMQSDKGSIPDRFSAQQFSDYHSELNMSSLELGDSALYFCASSLGRTEAFFGQGTRLTVV.